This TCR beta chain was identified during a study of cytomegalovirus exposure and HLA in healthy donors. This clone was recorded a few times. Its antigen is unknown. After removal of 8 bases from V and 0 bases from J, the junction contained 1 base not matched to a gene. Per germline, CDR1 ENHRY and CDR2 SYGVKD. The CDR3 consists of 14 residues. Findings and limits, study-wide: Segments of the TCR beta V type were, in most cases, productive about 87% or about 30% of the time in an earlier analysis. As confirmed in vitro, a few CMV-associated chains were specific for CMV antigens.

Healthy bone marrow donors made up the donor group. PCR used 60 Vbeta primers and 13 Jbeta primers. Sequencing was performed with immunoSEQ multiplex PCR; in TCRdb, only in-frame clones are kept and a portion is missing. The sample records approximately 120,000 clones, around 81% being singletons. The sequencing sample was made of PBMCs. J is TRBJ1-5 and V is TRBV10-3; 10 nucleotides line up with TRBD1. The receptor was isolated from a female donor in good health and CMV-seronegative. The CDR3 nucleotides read TGTGCCATCGGGACAGGGGATAGCAATCAGCCCCAGCATTTT. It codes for CAIGTGDSNQPQHF.